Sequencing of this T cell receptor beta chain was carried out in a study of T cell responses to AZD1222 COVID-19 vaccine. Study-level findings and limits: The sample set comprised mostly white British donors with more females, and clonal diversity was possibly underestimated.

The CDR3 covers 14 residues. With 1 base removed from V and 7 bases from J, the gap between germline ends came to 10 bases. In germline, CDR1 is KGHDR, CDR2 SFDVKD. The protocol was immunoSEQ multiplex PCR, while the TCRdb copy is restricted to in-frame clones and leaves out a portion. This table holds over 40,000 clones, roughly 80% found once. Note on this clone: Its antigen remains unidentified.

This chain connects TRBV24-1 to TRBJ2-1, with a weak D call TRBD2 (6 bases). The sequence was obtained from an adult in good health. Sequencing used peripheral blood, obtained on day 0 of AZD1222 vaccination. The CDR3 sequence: CATSDLGGTNEQFF. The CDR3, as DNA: TGTGCCACCAGTGATTTAGGCGGGACGAATGAGCAGTTCTTC.